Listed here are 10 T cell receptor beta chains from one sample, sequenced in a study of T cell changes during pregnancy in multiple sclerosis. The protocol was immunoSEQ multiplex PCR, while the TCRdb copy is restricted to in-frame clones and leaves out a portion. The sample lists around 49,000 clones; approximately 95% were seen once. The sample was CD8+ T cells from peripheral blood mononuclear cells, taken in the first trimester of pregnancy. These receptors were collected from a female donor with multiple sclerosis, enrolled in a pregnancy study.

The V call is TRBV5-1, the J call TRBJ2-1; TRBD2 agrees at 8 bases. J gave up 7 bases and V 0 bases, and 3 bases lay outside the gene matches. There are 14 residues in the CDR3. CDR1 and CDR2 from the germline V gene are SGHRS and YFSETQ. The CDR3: CASSLAGTSNEQFF. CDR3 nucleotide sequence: TGCGCCAGCAGCTTGGCAGGGACTAGTAATGAGCAGTTCTTC.

CDR3 residues: CASSGGLAGSTDTQYF. The CDR3 nucleotides read TGTGCCAGCAGCGGGGGACTAGCGGGTAGCACAGATACGCAGTATTTT. The chain employs TRBV27 and TRBJ2-3; 12 positions match TRBD2. Looked up from germline, CDR1 is MNHEY and CDR2 is SMNVEV (reference sequence). There are 16 residues in the CDR3. V lost 6 bases, J lost 0 bases, and 4 bases stayed unmatched.

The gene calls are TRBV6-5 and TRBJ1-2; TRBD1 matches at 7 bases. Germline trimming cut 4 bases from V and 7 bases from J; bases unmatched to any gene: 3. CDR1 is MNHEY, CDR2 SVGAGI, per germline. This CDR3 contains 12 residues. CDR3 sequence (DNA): TGTGCCAGCAGTTCACAGGGGCCTGGCTACACCTTC. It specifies CASSSQGPGYTF.

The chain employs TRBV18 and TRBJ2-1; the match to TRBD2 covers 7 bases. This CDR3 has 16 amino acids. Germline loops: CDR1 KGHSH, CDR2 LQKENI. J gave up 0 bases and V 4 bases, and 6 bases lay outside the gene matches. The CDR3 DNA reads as TGTGCCAGCTCACTCGGACTAGACAGCTCCTACAATGAGCAGTTCTTC. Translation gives CASSLGLDSSYNEQFF.

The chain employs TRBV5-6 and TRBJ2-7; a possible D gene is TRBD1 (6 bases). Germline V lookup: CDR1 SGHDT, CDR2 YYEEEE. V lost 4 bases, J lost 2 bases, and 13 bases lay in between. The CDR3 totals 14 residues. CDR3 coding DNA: TGTGCCAGCAGCGTCGGGACAAATACCTACGAGCAGTACTTC. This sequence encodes CASSVGTNTYEQYF. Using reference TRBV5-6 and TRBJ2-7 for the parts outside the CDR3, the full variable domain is DAGVTQSPTHLIKTRGQQVTLRCSPKSGHDTVSWYQQALGQGPQFIFQYYEEEERQRGNFPDRFSGHQFPNYSSELNVNALLLGDSALYLCASSVGTNTYEQYFGPGTRLTVT.

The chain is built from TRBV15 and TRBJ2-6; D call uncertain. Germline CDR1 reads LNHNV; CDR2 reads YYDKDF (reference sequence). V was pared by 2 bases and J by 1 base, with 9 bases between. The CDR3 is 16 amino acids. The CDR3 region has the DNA TGTGCCACCAGCAGACGAGCAGGTTCTGGGGCCAACGTCCTGACTTTC. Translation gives CATSRRAGSGANVLTF.

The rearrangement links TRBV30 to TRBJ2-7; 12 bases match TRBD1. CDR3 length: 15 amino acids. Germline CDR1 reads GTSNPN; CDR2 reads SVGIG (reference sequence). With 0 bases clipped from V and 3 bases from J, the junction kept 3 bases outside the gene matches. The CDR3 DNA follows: TGTGCCTGGAGTGTGGGACAGGGGGCTTTCTACGAGCAGTACTTC. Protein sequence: CAWSVGQGAFYEQYF.

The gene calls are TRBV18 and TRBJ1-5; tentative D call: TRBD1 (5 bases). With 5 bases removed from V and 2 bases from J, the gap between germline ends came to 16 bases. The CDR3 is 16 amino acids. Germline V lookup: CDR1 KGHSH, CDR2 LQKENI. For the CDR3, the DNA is TGTGCCAGCTCAACCACCAGGGTGATTGGCAATCAGCCCCAGCATTTT. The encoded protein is CASSTTRVIGNQPQHF.

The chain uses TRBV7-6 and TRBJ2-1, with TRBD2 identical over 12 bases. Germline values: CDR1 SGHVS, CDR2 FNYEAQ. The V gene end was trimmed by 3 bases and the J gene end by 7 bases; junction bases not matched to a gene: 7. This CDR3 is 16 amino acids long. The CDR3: CASSLATSGSKNEQFF. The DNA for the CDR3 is TGTGCCAGCAGCTTGGCGACTAGCGGGAGTAAAAATGAGCAGTTCTTC.

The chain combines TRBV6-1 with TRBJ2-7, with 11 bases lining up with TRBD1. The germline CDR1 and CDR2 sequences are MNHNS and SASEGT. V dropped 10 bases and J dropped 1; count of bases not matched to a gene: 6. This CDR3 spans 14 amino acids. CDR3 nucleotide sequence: TGTGCCACCAAGGACAGGGGGCGATCCTACGAGCAGTACTTC. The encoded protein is CATKDRGRSYEQYF.